These 13 T cell receptor beta chains originate from one sample sequenced in a study of memory CD4+ T cells and cytomegalovirus serostatus. Only in-frame clones appear in the TCRdb table, and some are missing; sequencing was by immunoSEQ multiplex PCR. Of approximately 46,000 clones listed, around four fifths are singletons. Single viable CD3+CD4+CD8-CD45RO+ cells were sorted as the memory CD4+ T cells. Input material: memory CD4+ T cells from blood. The receptors were sampled from an adult in good health and CMV-seropositive.

This clone was counted once. This sequence joins TRBV29-1 and TRBJ1-1; 9 bases are a match to TRBD1. V trimming: 6 bases; J trimming: 5 bases; junction bases outside the gene matches: 10. Germline CDR1 and CDR2: SQVTM and ANQGSEA. This CDR3 has 14 residues. As DNA, the CDR3 is TGCAGCGTCGTGGACAGGGGAAAGTTTACTGAAGCTTTCTTT. Protein product: CSVVDRGKFTEAFF.

V and J are TRBV7-9 and TRBJ2-3; tentatively, D is TRBD1 (5 bases). V gave up 2 bases and J gave up 5 bases, with 8 bases separating them. Germline V gives CDR1 SEHNR, CDR2 FQNEAQ (reference sequence). This CDR3 spans 13 amino acids. The CDR3 DNA sequence: TGTGCCAGCAGCTTATTGGGGCAAGATACGCAGTATTTT. Its protein is CASSLLGQDTQYF. Complete variable domain (other parts from reference TRBV7-9 and TRBJ2-3): DTGVSQNPRHKITKRGQNVTFRCDPISEHNRLYWYRQTLGQGPEFLTYFQNEAQLEKSRLLSDRFSAERPKGSFSTLEIQRTEQGDSAMYLCASSLLGQDTQYFGPGTRLTVL.

The genes are TRBV19 and TRBJ2-5; maybe TRBD1 (6 bases). V shed 3 bases and J shed 2 bases, with 10 bases lying between them. CDR3 length: 14 residues. Germline-derived CDR1 and CDR2 are LNHDA and SQIVND (reference sequence). The CDR3 protein is CASSIQGSQETQYF. For the CDR3, the DNA is TGTGCCAGTAGTATCCAGGGGAGTCAAGAGACCCAGTACTTC.

J is TRBJ1-3 and V is TRBV6-1; D not certain. Germline V lookup: CDR1 MNHNS, CDR2 SASEGT. With 0 bases removed from V and 1 base from J, the gap between germline ends came to 10 bases. CDR3 length equals 16 residues. The CDR3 DNA follows: TGTGCCAGCAGTGAAGCGCTCGTGGCTTCTGGAAACACCATATATTTT. Translated: CASSEALVASGNTIYF.

This clone was detected a few times. The V gene is TRBV19, the J gene TRBJ2-3; D is ambiguous. V dropped 5 bases and J dropped 5 bases, with 14 bases sitting between them. The germline gives CDR1 LNHDA, CDR2 SQIVND (reference sequence). CDR3 size: 14 residues. The CDR3 loop reads CASSPVPGLDTQYF. DNA of the CDR3: TGTGCCAGTAGTCCCGTCCCAGGCCTAGATACGCAGTATTTT.

This clone was detected only once. This chain links TRBV11-2 with TRBJ1-2, with a tentative D call TRBD1 (6 bases). This CDR3 region has 17 residues. V lost 3 bases and J 0 bases, leaving 17 bases between the germline ends. CDR1 and CDR2 (germline): SGHAT, FQNNGV. The CDR3 DNA reads TGTGCCAGCAGCTTCGGCGGACAGAGATTAGCTAACTATGGCTACACCTTC. Amino acids: CASSFGGQRLANYGYTF.

The chain joins TRBV5-1 to TRBJ1-1, with D unclear. CDR1 and CDR2 from the germline V gene are SGHRS and YFSETQ. This CDR3 contains 14 residues. V lost 2 bases and J 0 bases, leaving 8 bases between the germline ends. CDR3 protein: CASSFFGMNTEAFF. Written as DNA, the CDR3 is TGCGCCAGCAGCTTCTTCGGTATGAACACTGAAGCTTTCTTT.

This rearrangement joins TRBV11-2 to TRBJ2-3, with D unresolved. The CDR3 loop spans 13 amino acids. Trimming took 5 bases from V and 2 from J, leaving 8 bases between them. The germline CDR1 and CDR2 sequences are SGHAT and FQNNGV. Here the CDR3 DNA reads TGTGCCAGCAGCGAGGATTCCACAGATACGCAGTATTTT. Translated: CASSEDSTDTQYF. Based on the CDR3 plus reference TRBV11-2 and TRBJ2-3, the full variable domain is EAGVAQSPRYKIIEKRQSVAFWCNPISGHATLYWYQQILGQGPKLLIQFQNNGVVDDSQLPKDRFSAERLKGVDSTLKIQPAKLEDSAVYLCASSEDSTDTQYFGPGTRLTVL.

V and J are TRBV5-4 and TRBJ2-2; 9 positions match TRBD2. The V and J ends lost 4 bases and 2 bases, in that order; junction bases with no gene match: 6. This CDR3 contains 16 residues. CDR1 is SGHNT and CDR2 is YYREEE in the germline V gene (reference sequence). CDR3 amino acids: CASSELSGGNTGELFF. The CDR3 DNA sequence: TGTGCCAGCAGCGAGCTTAGCGGGGGAAACACCGGGGAGCTGTTTTTT.

This rearrangement joins TRBV4-2 to TRBJ1-4, with D maybe TRBD1 (5 bases). The V gene's germline CDR1 is LGHNA and CDR2 YNFKEQ. CDR3 length: 17 amino acids. Between the trimmed V and J ends, which lost 1 base and 5 bases, there was a span of 17 bases. CDR3 DNA sequence: TGTGCCAGCAGCCAAGTAGAATTGGGTAGACAGAATGAAAAACTGTTTTTT. Protein sequence: CASSQVELGRQNEKLFF.

The CDR3 reads CAISELAGGSNEQFF. DNA for the CDR3: TGTGCCATCAGTGAGTTAGCGGGGGGGTCCAATGAGCAGTTCTTC. This chain uses TRBV10-3 with TRBJ2-1; TRBD2 matches 11 bases. This CDR3 is built from 15 residues. In germline, CDR1 is ENHRY, CDR2 SYGVKD. Trimming at V came to 1 base and at J to 6 bases, leaving 2 bases not matched to a gene.

The genes are TRBV27 and TRBJ2-2; tentative D call: TRBD1 (5 bases). There are 13 residues in the CDR3. Germline V gives CDR1 MNHEY, CDR2 SMNVEV (reference sequence). Deletions cut 5 bases from V and 8 bases from J, with 12 bases between. CDR3 sequence: CASSGQGIGELFF. The CDR3, as DNA: TGTGCCAGCAGTGGGCAGGGAATAGGGGAGCTGTTTTTT.

The rearrangement uses TRBV6-4 and TRBJ2-2, with D perhaps TRBD1 or TRBD2 (5 bases each). The germline V gene encodes CDR1 MRHNA and CDR2 SNTAGT. Trimming pared 8 bases from V and 2 bases from J, leaving 15 bases between. The CDR3 sequence is 15 residues long. DNA of the CDR3: TGTGCCAGCCAGGAGGACGGGGCCAACACCGGGGAGCTGTTTTTT. Its protein product is CASQEDGANTGELFF.